A single sample is the source of the 12 T cell receptor beta chains below, sequenced in a study of human T cells and chemical hapten exposure. Time point given: pre-sensitization, week 0. As for treatment: therapeutic diphenylcyclopropenone sensitization with weekly scalp DPC. MiXCR, run by TCRdb on the RACE reads, gives a single entry per CDR3 protein. The sample holds 300,000 to 450,000 distinct CDR3 sequences, roughly 6% seen once. The sequences come from whole blood, collected in connection with sensitization to the hapten diphenylcyclopropenone (DPC). All receptors come from a woman aged 18-29 years with alopecia areata. Some clones in this sample may be carry-over from other donors' samples.

Only a few counts were recorded for this clonotype. DNA of the CDR3: TGCAGCGTTTACTTGATGAACACTGAAGCTTTCTTT. As protein: CSVYLMNTEAFF. J is TRBJ1-1 and V is TRBV29-1; no definite D call. Trimming removed 5 bases from V and 0 bases from J, with 7 bases in between. Looked up from germline, CDR1 is SQVTM and CDR2 is ANQGSEA. CDR3 length equals 12 residues.

This clonotype came up many times. V is TRBV6-5 and J is TRBJ2-7; 11 bases agree with TRBD1. The CDR3 extends over 16 amino acids. CDR1 and CDR2 from the germline V gene are MNHEY and SVGAGI. With 4 bases clipped from V and 0 bases from J, the junction kept 5 bases outside the gene matches. The CDR3 sequence is CASSFTGTGGSYEQYF. The CDR3 DNA sequence: TGTGCCAGCAGTTTCACCGGGACAGGGGGCTCCTACGAGCAGTACTTC.

This clonotype was detected a few times. The V gene is TRBV7-2, the J gene TRBJ1-5; D is ambiguous. V was shortened by 5 bases and J by 1 base, with 12 bases between the two germline ends. Germline CDR1 reads SGHTA; CDR2 reads FQGNSA. The CDR3 totals 15 residues. CDR3 nucleotides: TGTGCCAGCAGCCCTGGGAGTACCAGCAATCAGCCCCAGCATTTT. Encoded protein: CASSPGSTSNQPQHF.

This clonotype was found a few times. CDR3 region: CASSLGWTSGGAINEQFF. The CDR3 bases are TGCGCCAGCAGCTTGGGTTGGACTAGCGGGGGGGCAATAAATGAGCAGTTCTTC. The chain couples TRBV5-1 to TRBJ2-1; 15 bases map to TRBD2. Germline values: CDR1 SGHRS, CDR2 YFSETQ. The CDR3 spans 18 residues. J gave up 7 bases and V 0 bases, and 8 bases lay outside the gene matches.

The chain couples TRBV20-1 to TRBJ1-2; maybe TRBD1 (5 bases). V was shortened by 0 bases and J by 5 bases, with 10 bases between the two germline ends. CDR1 is DFQATT, CDR2 SNEGSKA, per germline (reference sequence). The CDR3 has 13 residues. In DNA, the CDR3 is TGCAGTGCTAGAGACGGGACTGTTTATGGCTACACCTTC. This sequence encodes CSARDGTVYGYTF.

This clonotype was observed a few times. The chain recombines TRBV6-2 or TRBV6-3 with TRBJ1-1; D unclear. The germline V and J ends were trimmed by 2 bases and 1 base, with 14 bases remaining between them. Germline V gene sequence: CDR1 MNHEY, CDR2 SVGEGT. This CDR3 region has 16 residues. The CDR3, as DNA: TGTGCCAGCAGTTACGGGCAGGCTAAAGGGAACACTGAAGCTTTCTTT. Translating it yields CASSYGQAKGNTEAFF.

This clonotype came up many times. The V and J genes are TRBV7-9 and TRBJ2-7, with a tentative D call TRBD2 (6 bases). The V end lost 0 bases, the J end lost 2 bases, and 11 bases lay between the germline ends. The CDR3 loop spans 15 amino acids. Germline CDR1 reads SEHNR; CDR2 reads FQNEAQ (reference sequence). The CDR3 spells CASSLAPGLTYEQYF. As DNA, the CDR3 is TGTGCCAGCAGCTTAGCCCCGGGACTCACCTACGAGCAGTACTTC.

This sequence joins TRBV7-2 and TRBJ2-3, with D unclear. This CDR3 is 15 amino acids long. Germline values: CDR1 SGHTA, CDR2 FQGNSA. The V and J ends lost 3 bases and 4 bases respectively, with 14 bases between them. CDR3 in amino acids: CASSFDWESADTQYF. CDR3 sequence (DNA): TGTGCCAGCAGCTTCGATTGGGAAAGTGCAGATACGCAGTATTTT.

The V and J genes are TRBV6-5 and TRBJ1-2; D call uncertain. Per germline, CDR1 MNHEY and CDR2 SVGAGI. The CDR3 has 14 residues. V was cut by 2 bases and J by 1 base, with 8 bases left in between. CDR3 sequence (DNA): TGTGCCAGCAGTTACCAGGCCCATAACTATGGCTACACCTTC. Residues: CASSYQAHNYGYTF.

This clonotype was seen repeatedly, ten times or more. This chain links TRBV29-1 with TRBJ1-1, with D perhaps matching TRBD1 (5 bases). The CDR3 runs to 15 residues. The germline CDR1 and CDR2 sequences are SQVTM and ANQGSEA. The ends were cut back, 5 bases at V and 1 base at J, with 17 bases in the middle. CDR3 DNA: TGCAGCGTTCACCAGCCGGTCCAGGGGAACACTGAAGCTTTCTTT. Its protein is CSVHQPVQGNTEAFF.

The chain links TRBV20-1 to TRBJ2-3; TRBD1 might be the D (6 bases). Trimming left V 5 bases short and J 6 bases short, with 21 bases between. The CDR3 has 15 amino acids. Germline V gene data show CDR1 as DFQATT and CDR2 as SNEGSKA (reference sequence). Written as DNA, the CDR3 is TGCAGTGCTCCCAAACAGGGCGCCTGGGCGGATACGCAGTATTTT. Its translation is CSAPKQGAWADTQYF.

This clonotype was seen repeatedly, ten times or more. The rearrangement uses TRBV28 and TRBJ1-6; D is ambiguous. The CDR3 totals 13 residues. The V and J ends lost 7 bases and 8 bases respectively, with 12 bases between them. Germline CDR1 reads MDHEN; CDR2 reads SYDVKM. CDR3 in DNA: TGTGCCAGCACATACCAAACGGATTCACCCCTCCACTTT. The encoded protein is CASTYQTDSPLHF. Full variable domain (remainder filled in from reference TRBV28 and TRBJ1-6): DVKVTQSSRYLVKRTGEKVFLECVQDMDHENMFWYRQDPGLGLRLIYFSYDVKMKEKGDIPEGYSVSREKKERFSLILESASTNQTSMYLCASTYQTDSPLHFGNGTRLTVT.